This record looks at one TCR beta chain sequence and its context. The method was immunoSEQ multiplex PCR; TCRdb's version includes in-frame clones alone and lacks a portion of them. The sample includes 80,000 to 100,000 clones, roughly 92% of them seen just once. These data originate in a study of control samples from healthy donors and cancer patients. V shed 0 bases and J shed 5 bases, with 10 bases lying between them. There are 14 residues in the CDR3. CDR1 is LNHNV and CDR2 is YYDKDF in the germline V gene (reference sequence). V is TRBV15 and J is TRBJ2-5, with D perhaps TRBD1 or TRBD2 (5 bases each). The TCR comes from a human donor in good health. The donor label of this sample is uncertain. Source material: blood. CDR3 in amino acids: CATSRELGDETQYF. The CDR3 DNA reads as TGTGCCACCAGCAGAGAACTAGGGGACGAGACCCAGTACTTC.